These 2 T cell receptor beta chains were sequenced from one sample in a study of cytomegalovirus exposure and HLA in healthy donors. Sequenced by immunoSEQ multiplex PCR; TCRdb stores in-frame clones only, minus some. The sample lists more than 95,000 clones, approximately 90% occurring once. Input material: PBMCs. The receptors shown here come from a man between 18 and 29 years old in good health and CMV-seropositive.

This chain connects TRBV10-3 to TRBJ2-3; TRBD1 aligns across 12 bases. Per germline, CDR1 ENHRY and CDR2 SYGVKD. The V gene end was trimmed by 8 bases and the J gene end by 4 bases; junction bases not matched to a gene: 10. The CDR3 sequence is 16 residues long. CDR3 nucleotide sequence: TGTGCCATCCGCCGAAACCGGGACAGGGGGCCAGATACGCAGTATTTT. Translated, it gives CAIRRNRDRGPDTQYF.

This clone was picked up one time. The chain uses TRBV6-5 and TRBJ1-3, with D unclear. V was shortened by 0 bases and J by 4 bases, with 13 bases between the two germline ends. From germline, CDR1 is MNHEY and CDR2 SVGAGI. CDR3 length equals 16 residues. The CDR3 DNA sequence: TGTGCCAGCAGTTACTCGAAATTGAGTCTCGGAAACACCATATATTTT. As protein: CASSYSKLSLGNTIYF.